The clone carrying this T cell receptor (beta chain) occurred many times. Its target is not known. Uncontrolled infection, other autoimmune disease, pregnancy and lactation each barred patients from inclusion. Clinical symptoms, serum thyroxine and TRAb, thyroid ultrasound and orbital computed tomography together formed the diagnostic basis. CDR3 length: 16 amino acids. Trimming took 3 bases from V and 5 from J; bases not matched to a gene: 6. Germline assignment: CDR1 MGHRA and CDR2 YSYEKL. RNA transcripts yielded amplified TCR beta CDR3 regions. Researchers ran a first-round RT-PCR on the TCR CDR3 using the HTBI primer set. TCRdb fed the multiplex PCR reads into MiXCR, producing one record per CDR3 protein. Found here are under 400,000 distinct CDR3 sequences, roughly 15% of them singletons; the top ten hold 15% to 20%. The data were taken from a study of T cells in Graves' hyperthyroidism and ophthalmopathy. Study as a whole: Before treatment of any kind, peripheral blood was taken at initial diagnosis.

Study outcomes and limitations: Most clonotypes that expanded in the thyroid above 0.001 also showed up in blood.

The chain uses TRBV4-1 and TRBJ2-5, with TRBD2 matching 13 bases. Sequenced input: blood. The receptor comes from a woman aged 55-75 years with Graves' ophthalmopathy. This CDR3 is CASSQRTSGSWETQYF. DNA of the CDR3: TGCGCCAGCAGCCAGCGGACTAGCGGGAGTTGGGAGACCCAGTACTTC.